This T cell receptor (beta chain) was identified in a study of T cell changes during pregnancy in multiple sclerosis. Sequenced by immunoSEQ multiplex PCR; TCRdb stores in-frame clones only, minus some. The table has 40,000 to 55,000 clones, 75% to 90% seen once. Trimming left V 5 bases short and J 5 bases short, with 12 bases between. This CDR3 contains 12 residues. From germline, CDR1 is SQVTM and CDR2 ANQGSEA. This sequence was found in a female donor in good health, enrolled as a control in a pregnancy study. V gene TRBV29-1 combines with J gene TRBJ2-5; maybe TRBD2 (5 bases). Sequences were derived from peripheral blood, sampled in the second trimester of pregnancy. CDR3 amino acids: CSVKRQAETQYF. The CDR3 coding sequence is TGCAGCGTTAAGCGGCAGGCGGAGACCCAGTACTTC. Full variable domain (outside the CDR3, taken from reference TRBV29-1 and TRBJ2-5): SAVISQKPSRDICQRGTSLTIQCQVDSQVTMMFWYRQQPGQSLTLIATANQGSEATYESGFVIDKFPISRPNLTFSTLTVSNMSPEDSSIYLCSVKRQAETQYFGPGTRLLVL.